The 16 T cell receptor beta chains below were found in one sample sequenced in a study of cytomegalovirus exposure and HLA in healthy donors. The PCR made use of 60 Vbeta and 13 Jbeta primers. Clones were read by immunoSEQ multiplex PCR, and TCRdb kept only the in-frame ones, dropping some. Among around 84,000 clones listed, around 73% were seen once. Sequencing was done on a sample of PBMCs. The receptors shown here come from a man aged 50 or older in good health and CMV-seronegative.

This chain links TRBV5-5 with TRBJ1-2; 10 nucleotides agree with TRBD1. V lost 4 bases, J lost 7 bases, and 4 bases stayed unmatched. Germline CDR1 is SGHKS and CDR2 is YYEKEE (reference sequence). This CDR3 region has 13 residues. CDR3 nucleotide sequence: TGTGCCAGCAGCCCAGACAGGGGGCTTGGCTACACCTTC. Its translation is CASSPDRGLGYTF.

The chain is built from TRBV7-9 and TRBJ1-1; unclear D gene. The CDR3 totals 13 residues. Germline assignment: CDR1 SEHNR and CDR2 FQNEAQ (reference sequence). V dropped 1 base and J dropped 0 bases, with 3 bases sitting between them. CDR3 coding DNA: TGTGCCAGCAGCTTAGACATGAACACTGAAGCTTTCTTT. It specifies CASSLDMNTEAFF.

The chain couples TRBV5-1 to TRBJ2-3, with TRBD2 as a possible D gene (5 bases). Trimming removed 4 bases at V and 1 base at J, with 13 bases between. Germline V gene data show CDR1 as SGHRS and CDR2 as YFSETQ. CDR3 length: 15 residues. CDR3 protein: CASSHGEVGTDTQYF. In DNA, the CDR3 is TGCGCCAGCAGCCACGGGGAAGTGGGCACAGATACGCAGTATTTT.

This chain uses TRBV2 with TRBJ2-1; 11 positions agree with TRBD1. Per germline, CDR1 SNHLY and CDR2 FYNNEI. V lost 3 bases, J lost 10 bases, and 14 bases stayed unmatched. The CDR3 is made up of 17 amino acids. DNA for the CDR3: TGTGCCAGCAGTGAGAGGGTGAGGACAGGGGGCCTGGGGGAGCAGTTCTTC. The encoded protein is CASSERVRTGGLGEQFF.

V gene TRBV10-3 combines with J gene TRBJ2-2; 10 bases align to TRBD1. After removal of 7 bases from V and 0 bases from J, the junction contained 14 bases not matched to a gene. The CDR3 extends over 19 amino acids. The germline V gene encodes CDR1 ENHRY and CDR2 SYGVKD. The CDR3 DNA is TGTGCCATCATGCCCAACCAGGGACAGGGGACGTCGAACACCGGGGAGCTGTTTTTT. Residues: CAIMPNQGQGTSNTGELFF.

This clone was seen only a few times. The chain uses TRBV29-1 and TRBJ1-1; D possibly corresponds to TRBD1 (5 bases). The CDR3 sequence is 12 residues long. The ends were cut back, 7 bases at V and 1 base at J, with 10 bases in the middle. Germline loops: CDR1 SQVTM, CDR2 ANQGSEA. Here the CDR3 DNA reads TGCAGCGCGGACATCCGGAACACTGAAGCTTTCTTT. This codes for CSADIRNTEAFF.

The genes are TRBV4-1 and TRBJ2-5, with 7 bases lining up with TRBD2. Germline values: CDR1 MGHRA, CDR2 YSYEKL. The CDR3 is 15 residues long. V gave up 0 bases and J gave up 4 bases; unmatched junction bases: 5. CDR3 in DNA: TGCGCCAGCAGCCAAGAGGGGGGGGGTGCAGAGACCCAGTACTTC. It specifies CASSQEGGGAETQYF.

The V call is TRBV7-9, the J call TRBJ1-4; 11 bases map to TRBD1. Germline V gives CDR1 SEHNR, CDR2 FQNEAQ (reference sequence). The CDR3 sequence is 15 residues long. V trimming: 3 bases; J trimming: 10 bases; junction bases outside the gene matches: 7. This chain's CDR3 is CASSFSGQGAGKLFF. The CDR3 bases are TGTGCCAGCAGCTTTAGTGGACAGGGGGCTGGAAAACTGTTTTTT.

The chain links TRBV7-8 to TRBJ2-2; TRBD1 might be the D (6 bases). The germline V gene has CDR1 SGHVS and CDR2 FQNEAQ. The CDR3 is made up of 15 amino acids. Trimming shortened V by 2 bases and J by 5 bases, and 12 bases separated the two germline ends. The CDR3 spells CASSLSAGVTGELFF. CDR3 nucleotides: TGTGCCAGCAGCTTATCGGCAGGGGTTACCGGGGAGCTGTTTTTT.

The gene calls are TRBV7-2 and TRBJ1-2, with D unresolved. Trimming took 1 base from V and 8 from J, leaving 5 bases between them. CDR1 and CDR2 from the germline V gene are SGHTA and FQGNSA. The CDR3 consists of 11 residues. The DNA for the CDR3 is TGTGCCAGCAGCTTAGTCGGGGGCTACACCTTC. Residues: CASSLVGGYTF.

The chain couples TRBV5-1 to TRBJ1-6, with 7 bases fitting TRBD1. Unmatched junction bases numbered 12, after V lost 1 base and J lost 11 bases. CDR1 and CDR2 from the germline V gene are SGHRS and YFSETQ. The CDR3 consists of 16 residues. CDR3 sequence (DNA): TGCGCCAGCAGCTTGATGGCCCTGGGGGACAGCGCACCCCTCCACTTT. Encoded protein: CASSLMALGDSAPLHF.

The V call is TRBV28, the J call TRBJ1-1; D is undetermined. The CDR3 runs to 12 residues. Germline V CDR1 and CDR2: MDHEN, SYDVKM. Deletions cut 6 bases from V and 0 bases from J, with 5 bases between. The CDR3 DNA is TGTGCCAGCAGCGAGGTGAACACTGAAGCTTTCTTT. It translates to CASSEVNTEAFF.

J is TRBJ1-3 and V is TRBV30; unclear D gene. Germline assignment: CDR1 GTSNPN and CDR2 SVGIG (reference sequence). The V gene lost 2 bases and the J gene lost 1 base, with 18 bases spanning the gap. This CDR3 is 17 amino acids long. The CDR3 region is CAWSTPFAGSSGNTIYF. CDR3 coding DNA: TGTGCCTGGAGTACCCCCTTCGCAGGCTCTTCTGGAAACACCATATATTTT.

The V call is TRBV18, the J call TRBJ1-4; 7 nucleotides match TRBD1. The V gene end was trimmed by 5 bases and the J gene end by 5 bases; junction bases not matched to a gene: 11. CDR3 size: 16 residues. CDR1 is KGHSH and CDR2 is LQKENI in the germline V gene. In nucleotides, the CDR3 is TGTGCCAGCTCATCCACCGGGACAGCCTCCAATGAAAAACTGTTTTTT. Amino acid sequence: CASSSTGTASNEKLFF.

This clone showed up just a few times. One end of the junction does not line up with germline, which may come from a read error. The chain couples TRBV7-9 to TRBJ2-1, with D perhaps TRBD1 (6 bases). The CDR3 covers 16 residues. CDR1 and CDR2 (germline): SEHNR, FQNEAQ (reference sequence). DNA for the CDR3: TGTTCCAGCAGCTTAGTCACAACAGGGAAGTTTAATGAGCAGTTCTTC. This sequence encodes CSSSLVTTGKFNEQFF.

In the case of this clone: A read error may account for a junction end that differs from germline. The rearrangement links TRBV15 to TRBJ1-2; 8 nucleotides align to TRBD1. The CDR3 has 15 residues. From germline, CDR1 is LNHNV and CDR2 YYDKDF (reference sequence). As DNA, the CDR3 is TGTGCCACCAGCGGAGATAGGGCAGACAGGGGTGGCTACACCTTC. Its translation is CATSGDRADRGGYTF.